The source of this TCR beta chain is a study of patients and donors after allogeneic stem cell transplantation. TCRdb used MiXCR to reprocess the RT-PCR reads, holding one entry per CDR3 protein. The repertoire holds about a million distinct CDR3 sequences, with approximately 19% as singletons. The CDR3 loop spans 15 amino acids. Trimming cost V 7 bases and J 0 bases; bases outside gene matches: 8. Per germline, CDR1 MNHNS and CDR2 SASEGT. The V call is TRBV6-1, the J call TRBJ1-1; 7 bases map to TRBD1. The sequence derives from a human donor who was either an allogeneic HSCT recipient or a stem cell or donor lymphocyte infusion donor (not recorded which). It is not recorded whose cells these are; they may come from a transplant donor. The material sequenced was blood, either unsorted or a sorted T cell fraction (not recorded which). The CDR3 DNA is TGTGCCAGCACCCCCAGGGGGACAGTGAACACTGAAGCTTTCTTT. This sequence encodes CASTPRGTVNTEAFF.